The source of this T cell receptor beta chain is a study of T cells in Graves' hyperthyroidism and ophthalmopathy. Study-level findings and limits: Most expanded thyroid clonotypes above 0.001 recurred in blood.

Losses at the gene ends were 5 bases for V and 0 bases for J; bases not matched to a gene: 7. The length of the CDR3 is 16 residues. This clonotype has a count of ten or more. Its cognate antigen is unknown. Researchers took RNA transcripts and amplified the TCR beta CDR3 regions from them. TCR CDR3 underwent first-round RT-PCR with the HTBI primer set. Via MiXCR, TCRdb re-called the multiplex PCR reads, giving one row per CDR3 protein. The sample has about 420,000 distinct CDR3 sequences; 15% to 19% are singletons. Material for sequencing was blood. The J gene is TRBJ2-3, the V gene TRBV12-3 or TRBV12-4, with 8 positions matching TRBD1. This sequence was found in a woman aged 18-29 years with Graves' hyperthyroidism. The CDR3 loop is CASSQLRDRSTDTQYF. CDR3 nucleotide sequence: TGTGCCAGCAGTCAACTCCGGGACAGGAGCACAGATACGCAGTATTTT.